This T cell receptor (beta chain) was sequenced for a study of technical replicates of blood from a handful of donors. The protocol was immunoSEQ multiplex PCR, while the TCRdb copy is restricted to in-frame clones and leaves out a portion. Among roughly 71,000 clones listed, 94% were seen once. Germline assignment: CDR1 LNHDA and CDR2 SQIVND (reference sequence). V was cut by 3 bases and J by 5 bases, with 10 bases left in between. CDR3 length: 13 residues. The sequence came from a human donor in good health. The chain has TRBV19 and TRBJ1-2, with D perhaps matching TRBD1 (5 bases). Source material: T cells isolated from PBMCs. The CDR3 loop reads CASSIAGEYGYTF. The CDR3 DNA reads TGTGCCAGTAGTATTGCGGGGGAGTATGGCTACACCTTC.